This TCR beta chain was found in a study of blood T cell repertoires in COVID-19. In the study overall: The United States, Italy and Spain provided the acute and convalescent COVID-19 samples. PBMCs, B-cell-depleted T cells, or T cells were the source of the cDNA or gDNA that made up the material.

The CDR3 loop spans 15 amino acids. CDR1 and CDR2 (germline): GTSNPN, SVGIG (reference sequence). V shed 3 bases and J 2 bases; nucleotides not matched to a gene: 6. Source study methods: Amplification with reference gene primers provided the estimates of nucleated cell counts. Assay used: immunoSEQ multiplex PCR; TCRdb lists only in-frame clones, some missing. V and J calls plus clone size are reproduced from that table; the DNA served to infer D and trimming. The sample consists of about 90,000 clones, around three quarters of them appearing once. The chain employs TRBV30 and TRBJ1-3; 8 positions agree with TRBD1. Sequenced sample: peripheral blood. This sequence was found in a woman in her seventies with acute or convalescent COVID-19. CDR3 coding DNA: TGTGCCTGGAGACTCCAGGGGGCGGCTGGAAACACCATATATTTT. Translating it yields CAWRLQGAAGNTIYF.